This T cell receptor (beta chain) was captured by sequencing in a study of shared T cell receptors in the human thymus. V was shortened by 4 bases and J by 7 bases, with 7 bases between the two germline ends. Germline V gene data show CDR1 as SEHNR and CDR2 as FQNEAQ (reference sequence). The CDR3 is 12 amino acids. Using immunoSEQ multiplex PCR, the repertoire was profiled, and TCRdb retains in-frame clones only, with some absent. This sample has 700,000 or so clones, with 80% to 90% found just once. The data were also submitted as part of a second study, on human thymus T cells.

Material for sequencing was thymocytes. The chain uses TRBV7-9 and TRBJ1-4; D not resolved. This receptor was identified in a girl less than two years old with a congenital heart defect. The CDR3 loop is CASSSGSEKLFF. DNA of the CDR3: TGTGCCAGCAGCTCGGGAAGTGAAAAACTGTTTTTT.